The rows below give T cell receptor beta chains drawn from one sample of a study of blood T cells in healthy people across ages. MiXCR, applied by TCRdb to the 5' RACE reads, yields one record per CDR3 protein. Of some 710,000 distinct CDR3 sequences detected, 46% appear once; the ten largest clones hold around 18%. Sequenced input: blood. All receptors come from a man at least 80 years old in good health. Both conserved end residues are trimmed from each CDR3. A D gene is named only where the DNA matches it firmly.

length,J,D,V,CDR3
14,TRBJ2-7,TRBD1,TRBV20-1,SARGRDRALGREQY
14,TRBJ2-2,TRBD2,TRBV20-1,SARGSGGPVTGELF
13,TRBJ2-1,TRBD2,TRBV5-1,ASSLRASGRNEQF
11,TRBJ2-1,TRBD1,TRBV28,ASGGQGPYEQF
12,TRBJ2-5,TRBD1,TRBV12-3/TRBV12-4,ASSFQTGDETQY
11,TRBJ2-5,NA,TRBV7-2,ASSYDRYNEQY
14,TRBJ2-5,NA,TRBV7-2,ASSLPGSATQRTQY
12,TRBJ2-1,TRBD2,TRBV7-8,ASSSRTSVKGQF
14,TRBJ1-5,TRBD1,TRBV6-5,ASARTGEPSNQPQH
12,TRBJ2-1,NA,TRBV4-2,ASSPPTAINEQF
13,TRBJ2-5,NA,TRBV7-2,ASSLELLGGETQY
12,TRBJ2-7,NA,TRBV5-4,ASSTGTAVGEQY
11,TRBJ2-3,NA,TRBV29-1,SVLGGSRDTQY
13,TRBJ2-1,TRBD2,TRBV19,ASSRAGVFYNEQF
11,TRBJ2-7,NA,TRBV7-2,ASSLQTASEQY
11,TRBJ1-2,TRBD1,TRBV7-9,ASSQTGGGGYT